One sample yielded the 10 T cell receptor beta chains listed below, sequenced in a study of T cells in Graves' hyperthyroidism and ophthalmopathy. The TCR beta CDR3 regions underwent amplification using RNA transcripts as the source. Using the HTBI primer set, a first-round RT-PCR was run on the TCR CDR3. A single record per CDR3 protein comes from TCRdb applying MiXCR to the multiplex PCR reads. Altogether fewer than 750,000 distinct CDR3 sequences are present, more than 14% being singletons, with the ten largest covering around 12%. Sample: blood. The receptors stem from a woman in her forties or fifties with Graves' ophthalmopathy.

The chain employs TRBV15 and TRBJ1-1; TRBD1 might be the D (5 bases). Trimming took 0 bases from V and 0 from J, leaving 17 bases between them. The germline gives CDR1 LNHNV, CDR2 YYDKDF (reference sequence). The CDR3 spans 18 residues. The chain's CDR3 is CATSRDLGVGQMNTEAFF. In DNA form, the CDR3 reads TGTGCCACCAGCAGAGATCTAGGGGTTGGACAAATGAACACTGAAGCTTTCTTT.

This clonotype was seen many times. V gene TRBV2 combines with J gene TRBJ1-6, with D unresolved. Looked up from germline, CDR1 is SNHLY and CDR2 is FYNNEI. Trimming stripped 2 bases from V and 6 bases from J, with 11 bases between. The CDR3 extends over 15 amino acids. The CDR3 sequence is CASSENDGVNSPLHF. The CDR3 region has the DNA TGTGCCAGCAGTGAAAATGACGGAGTTAATTCACCCCTCCACTTT.

A few counts support this clonotype. V usage is TRBV9 and J usage is TRBJ2-5, with 8 positions matching TRBD1. V dropped 2 bases and J dropped 5; count of bases not matched to a gene: 5. Per germline, CDR1 SGDLS and CDR2 YYNGEE. The CDR3 spans 14 residues. For the CDR3, the DNA is TGTGCCAGCAGCGTGGACAGGGCTCGGGAGACCCAGTACTTC. The encoded protein is CASSVDRARETQYF.

This clonotype was counted ten times or more. The gene calls are TRBV11-2 and TRBJ2-7; 9 nucleotides line up with TRBD2. This CDR3 contains 14 residues. The junction had 4 bases not matched to a gene; V was cut back by 5 bases and J by 2 bases. In germline, CDR1 is SGHAT, CDR2 FQNNGV. This CDR3 reads CASSPRGGAYEQYF. The CDR3, as DNA: TGTGCCAGCAGCCCGCGGGGGGGGGCCTACGAGCAGTACTTC.

The gene calls are TRBV27 and TRBJ1-5, with no clear D. The CDR3 sequence is 15 residues long. V dropped 4 bases and J dropped 0 bases, with 10 bases sitting between them. CDR1 and CDR2 (germline): MNHEY, SMNVEV (reference sequence). The CDR3 sequence is CASSSRRISNQPQHF. As DNA, the CDR3 is TGTGCCAGCAGTTCTCGACGGATTAGCAATCAGCCCCAGCATTTT.

The chain combines TRBV5-1 with TRBJ2-1; a weak D match, TRBD1 (6 bases). This CDR3 spans 16 amino acids. V was shortened by 4 bases and J by 0 bases, with 14 bases between the two germline ends. Germline V gene data show CDR1 as SGHRS and CDR2 as YFSETQ. CDR3 sequence: CASSMMGADSYNEQFF. The DNA for the CDR3 is TGCGCCAGCAGCATGATGGGGGCCGACTCCTACAATGAGCAGTTCTTC.

This chain links TRBV5-1 with TRBJ2-4; 9 bases are a match to TRBD1. CDR3 length: 16 amino acids. Germline CDR1 reads SGHRS; CDR2 reads YFSETQ. The V gene end was trimmed by 1 base and the J gene end by 4 bases; junction bases not matched to a gene: 6. The CDR3 reads CASSLSRTGVKNIQYF. Written as DNA, the CDR3 is TGCGCCAGCAGCTTGTCGCGGACAGGGGTAAAAAACATTCAGTACTTC.

This clonotype was counted at least ten times. The chain uses TRBV5-1 and TRBJ1-1, with D hard to call. The CDR3 totals 16 residues. Germline CDR1 SGHRS, CDR2 YFSETQ. Deletions cut 0 bases from V and 5 bases from J, with 17 bases between. The CDR3 protein is CASSLVASSQVTEAFF. In DNA, the CDR3 is TGCGCCAGCAGCTTGGTGGCCAGCTCTCAAGTAACTGAAGCTTTCTTT.

This clonotype was detected many times. The V and J genes are TRBV7-2 and TRBJ2-7, with 8 bases aligning to TRBD1. J lost 3 bases, V lost 1 base, and 8 bases had no gene match. The CDR3 is 16 amino acids. Germline lookup yields CDR1 SGHTA and CDR2 FQGNSA. CDR3 DNA: TGTGCCAGCAGCTTAGGGGCAGGGGGCCCGCACTACGAGCAGTACTTC. Encoded protein: CASSLGAGGPHYEQYF.

The V gene is TRBV28, the J gene TRBJ1-6; D unresolved. The V end was cut by 3 bases, the J end by 9 bases, with 6 bases between. There are 12 residues in the CDR3. CDR1 and CDR2 (germline): MDHEN, SYDVKM. CDR3 bases: TGTGCCAGCAGTTTCTTTGGTTCACCCCTCCACTTT. This gives the protein CASSFFGSPLHF.